This T cell receptor beta chain was recorded in a study of CD8+CD57+ T cells in acquired aplastic anemia. Genomic DNA constituted the template upon which TCR beta VDJ and CDR3 profiling was performed. TCRdb reanalysed the reads using MiXCR and keeps one entry per CDR3 protein. This sample yields 150,000 or so distinct CDR3 sequences, of which roughly half are seen a single time; approximately 12% belongs to the top ten. Those patients picked for sequencing had displayed CD8+CD57+ cell expansion on flow cytometry. The sample was sorted CD4+, CD8+, or CD8+CD57+ T cells (not recorded which) from PBMCs. The origin of this receptor is a human donor with aplastic anemia.

The CDR3: CASSGGRYGYTF. In nucleotides, the CDR3 is TGTGCCAGCTCCGGGGGACGGTATGGCTACACCTTC. J is TRBJ1-2 and V is TRBV2, with TRBD1 as a possible D gene (5 bases). Germline lookup yields CDR1 SNHLY and CDR2 FYNNEI. The V gene lost 8 bases and the J gene lost 5 bases, with 12 bases spanning the gap. The CDR3 spans 12 residues.